This paragraph reports one T cell receptor beta chain. No antigen is known for it. No much larger clone exists at a distance of one base, and base qualities are not known. The germline V gene supplies CDR1 SNHLY and CDR2 FYNNEI. The CDR3 sequence holds 13 residues, the cysteine and phenylalanine included. The CDR3 DNA has 39 bases and is translated from base 1. V is trimmed back by 7 bases and J by 4 bases, and the junction contains 5 bases that no gene match accounts for. Patients with a history of autoimmune disease or receiving systemic immunosuppression were excluded from the trial. Peripheral blood for TCR sequencing was collected from all dose cohorts at baseline, on cycle 4 day 1, and on cycle 7 day 1. Samples were obtained from an open-label, multicenter, first-in-human phase I dose-escalation trial of ivuxolimab. Adults with locally advanced or metastatic head and neck squamous cell, hepatocellular, melanoma or renal cell carcinoma were enrolled in the trial. Before TCR sequencing, CD4+ T cells and CD8+ T cells from peripheral blood were sorted into separate populations.

These data belong to a study of OX40 agonist ivuxolimab in advanced cancers. Describing the broader study: Ivuxolimab was an agonistic, fully human IgG2 monoclonal antibody directed against OX40 (CD134), a costimulatory receptor. Among the approximately 54 dose-escalation patients, about 19 had hepatocellular carcinoma, 15 or so melanoma, 9 renal cell carcinoma and 9 head and neck cancer. A male proportion of almost 85% and a mean age of 60 years, ranging from roughly 20 to 80, were recorded for the dose-escalation cohort. The paper covers the monotherapy dose-escalation part of the phase I ivuxolimab trial, which included N of about 56 patients. Intravenous ivuxolimab was administered to patients every 2 weeks at six dose levels: 0.01, 0.1, 0.3, 1.5, 3 and 10 mg/kg. Three dose-escalation patients achieved partial responses, one with hepatocellular carcinoma and two with cutaneous melanoma. Patients were allowed to have had prior anti-PD-1, anti-PD-L1 or anti-CTLA-4 therapy, and 30% to 40% of the dose-escalation patients had been treated with checkpoint inhibitors. Peripheral TCRbeta sequencing was intended to test whether TCR sequence diversity was altered and clonal T-cell expansion was caused by ivuxolimab.

To sequence the TCRbeta CDR3 region, genomic DNA was isolated from the sorted cells. The immunoSEQ Assay was used to sequence the TCRbeta CDR3 regions. The table comes from immuneACCESS by way of TCRdb, which keeps in-frame sequences with V and J called. Part of the clones is missing from these tables; in studies checked, under half for an unresolved V gene and the rest for unknown reasons. The sample data list over 65,000 clones, and 70% to 85% of these were observed just once. The ten largest make up 0.44% of the sample. The full study reports these points: Low levels of normalized T-cell clonal expansion were also seen in some patients who did not respond. After ivuxolimab, more expanded clones were found on average in CD8+ T cells than in CD4+ T cells. The antigen specificity of the peripheral T cells that underwent clonal expansion was not determined. Partial responders in the 0.1-3.0 mg/kg groups had among the lowest normalized peripheral clonal expansion, especially among CD8+ T cells. At doses of 0.1 to 3.0 mg/kg, clonal expansion of both CD4+ and CD8+ blood T cells was observed from baseline to week 6.

This clonotype was sampled from an adult with an advanced solid tumor such as melanoma, head and neck, liver or kidney cancer. Sequencing used CD4+ or CD8+ T cells sorted from blood, obtained in a trial of the OX40 agonist ivuxolimab. The chain was built from TRBV2 and TRBJ2-5, with 8 bases matching TRBD1. The base sequence is TGTGCCAGCAACCTACAGGGGGGAGAGACCCAGTACTTC. Protein translation: CASNLQGGETQYF.